These 29 T cell receptor beta chains were all obtained from the same sample, sequenced in a study of brain T cells in children with intractable seizures (dated by TCRdb to 2020 to 2023). The library came from the immunoSEQ multiplex PCR assay. The table comes from immuneACCESS by way of TCRdb, which keeps in-frame sequences with V and J called. Part of the clones is missing from these tables; in studies checked, under half for an unresolved V gene and the rest for unknown reasons. Present in this sample are 300,000 to 400,000 clones, about 93% of which were seen just once. Clones ranked in the top ten supply about 6% of the sample. Sample time point, as interpreted from the label and publication: blood from clinic visit 5 months post-surgery; TSC patient then seizure free. The starting material was peripheral blood, obtained 5 to 6 months after surgery. The receptors originated from a boy younger than two with tuberous sclerosis and intractable seizures.

This rearrangement joins TRBV2 to TRBJ2-1; 8 positions agree with TRBD2. CDR1 SNHLY and CDR2 FYNNEI come from the germline V gene. The CDR3 extends over 18 amino acids. After removal of 2 bases from V and 3 bases from J, the junction contained 12 bases not matched to a gene. For the CDR3, the DNA is TGTGCCAGCAGTGAACCCGCGGCGGGAGGAGGTAGCTACAATGAGCAGTTCTTC. This translates into CASSEPAAGGGSYNEQFF.

V is TRBV15 and J is TRBJ2-5, with D perhaps TRBD2 (7 bases). The germline V and J ends were trimmed by 3 bases and 5 bases, with 13 bases remaining between them. From germline, CDR1 is LNHNV and CDR2 YYDKDF (reference sequence). The CDR3 extends over 14 amino acids. CDR3 sequence: CATSSRAGAETQYF. CDR3 nucleotide sequence: TGTGCCACCAGCAGTCGTGCGGGGGCGGAGACCCAGTACTTC.

V is TRBV5-1 and J is TRBJ2-3; unclear D gene. CDR1 and CDR2 (germline): SGHRS, YFSETQ. The CDR3 runs to 14 residues. Trimming took off 0 bases at V and 9 bases at J, with 14 bases between the two ends. CDR3 sequence reads: CASSLAEKASTQYF. The CDR3 DNA reads TGCGCCAGCAGCTTGGCCGAAAAGGCCTCGACGCAGTATTTT.

The chain is built from TRBV18 and TRBJ1-5; a weak D match, TRBD1 (6 bases). This CDR3 region has 15 residues. The germline CDR1 and CDR2 sequences are KGHSH and LQKENI. V gave up 5 bases and J gave up 7 bases, with 18 bases separating them. The CDR3 nucleotides read TGTGCCAGCTCATCAACCGGGGGCTCGGGCCAGCCCCAGCATTTT. It specifies CASSSTGGSGQPQHF.

CDR3 bases: TGTGCCAGCAGTGTGCGACTAGGCACAGATACGCAGTATTTT. Translating it yields CASSVRLGTDTQYF. This chain uses TRBV6-4 with TRBJ2-3; the D gene is possibly TRBD2 (6 bases). V lost 4 bases and J lost 1, with 9 bases in between. Per the germline V gene, CDR1 is MRHNA and CDR2 is SNTAGT. There are 14 residues in the CDR3.

The V gene is TRBV30, the J gene TRBJ2-7; D is uncertain. The V and J ends lost 5 bases and 2 bases respectively, with 13 bases between them. From germline, CDR1 is GTSNPN and CDR2 SVGIG (reference sequence). There are 13 residues in the CDR3. The CDR3 bases are TGTGCCTGGTCAGGCAGCTCCCCCTACGAGCAGTACTTC. Encoded protein: CAWSGSSPYEQYF.

The V gene is TRBV27, the J gene TRBJ1-6; no reliable D call. The CDR3 contains 17 residues. CDR1 is MNHEY, CDR2 SMNVEV, per germline (reference sequence). V dropped 2 bases and J dropped 1 base, with 12 bases sitting between them. The CDR3 sequence: CASSLVPQTSYNSPLHF. CDR3 bases: TGTGCCAGCAGTTTAGTTCCACAAACGTCCTATAATTCACCCCTCCACTTT.

As to this clone: Other nucleotide sequences from this sample produce the same CDR3. The rearrangement links TRBV7-9 to TRBJ1-1; D not resolved. The V end was cut by 1 base, the J end by 1 base, with 7 bases between. The germline CDR1 and CDR2 sequences are SEHNR and FQNEAQ (reference sequence). This CDR3 is built from 14 residues. CDR3 bases: TGTGCCAGCAGCTTAGTTACGGGGAACACTGAAGCTTTCTTT. It codes for CASSLVTGNTEAFF.

This CDR3 is CASSLDGQAAYEQYF. CDR3 bases: TGTGCCAGCAGCTTAGATGGACAGGCTGCCTACGAGCAGTACTTC. The chain combines TRBV7-2 with TRBJ2-7, with TRBD1 matching over 7 bases. Germline V gene data show CDR1 as SGHTA and CDR2 as FQGNSA. With V trimmed by 1 base and J by 2 bases, 5 bases remained unmatched. The length of the CDR3 is 15 residues.

V is TRBV7-6 and J is TRBJ2-1, with 7 positions matching TRBD2. The CDR3 runs to 15 residues. The trim removed 2 bases at V and 2 bases at J, leaving 3 bases unmatched. Looked up from germline, CDR1 is SGHVS and CDR2 is FNYEAQ. The CDR3 coding sequence is TGTGCCAGCAGCTTATCTAGCGGCCCCTACAATGAGCAGTTCTTC. Translation gives CASSLSSGPYNEQFF.

The chain couples TRBV7-9 to TRBJ1-4; D uncertain. Germline V CDR1 and CDR2: SEHNR, FQNEAQ (reference sequence). V lost 4 bases, J lost 0 bases, and 12 bases lay in between. CDR3 length equals 16 residues. CDR3 in amino acids: CASSSTQFSTNEKLFF. In DNA, the CDR3 is TGTGCCAGCAGCTCTACCCAGTTCTCAACTAATGAAAAACTGTTTTTT.

The chain has TRBV7-6 and TRBJ2-7, with 7 positions matching TRBD2. With 5 bases clipped from V and 0 bases from J, the junction kept 7 bases outside the gene matches. The germline CDR1 and CDR2 sequences are SGHVS and FNYEAQ. There are 15 residues in the CDR3. This chain's CDR3 is CASSQRDGGSYEQYF. DNA of the CDR3: TGTGCCAGCAGCCAGCGGGACGGCGGCTCCTACGAGCAGTACTTC.

The chain joins TRBV7-9 to TRBJ2-7; 10 positions match TRBD1. CDR1 and CDR2 from the germline V gene are SEHNR and FQNEAQ (reference sequence). This CDR3 is 14 amino acids long. V shed 2 bases and J 7 bases; nucleotides not matched to a gene: 5. The CDR3 DNA is TGTGCCAGCAGCTTAAGGGACAGGGGATTTGAGCAGTACTTC. Amino acids: CASSLRDRGFEQYF. Full variable domain (rest looked up from reference TRBV7-9 and TRBJ2-7): DTGVSQNPRHKITKRGQNVTFRCDPISEHNRLYWYRQTLGQGPEFLTYFQNEAQLEKSRLLSDRFSAERPKGSFSTLEIQRTEQGDSAMYLCASSLRDRGFEQYFGPGTRLTVT.

This rearrangement joins TRBV5-3 to TRBJ2-7, with TRBD1 matching 10 bases. TRBV5-3 counts as an open reading frame of uncertain function. The junction had 10 bases not matched to a gene; V was cut back by 1 base and J by 6 bases. There are 16 residues in the CDR3. Here the CDR3 DNA reads TGTGCCAGAAGCTTGTTTTGTCAGGGACAGGGGACCGAGCAGTACTTC. Protein: CARSLFCQGQGTEQYF.

This chain links TRBV29-1 with TRBJ2-5; 8 bases map to TRBD2. V shed 4 bases and J 2 bases; nucleotides not matched to a gene: 9. The germline gives CDR1 SQVTM, CDR2 ANQGSEA. The CDR3 contains 15 residues. CDR3 bases: TGCAGCGTTGGGGTGAGCGGGAGAGTACAAGAGACCCAGTACTTC. This translates into CSVGVSGRVQETQYF.

The chain is built from TRBV3-1 (or the pseudogene TRBV3-2) and TRBJ2-7; TRBD2 is a possible D gene (7 bases). CDR3 length equals 17 residues. With 0 bases removed from V and 2 bases from J, the gap between germline ends came to 17 bases. Germline-derived CDR1 and CDR2 are LGHDT and YNNKEL (reference sequence). The CDR3 loop reads CASSQDRGGRLTYEQYF. In DNA, the CDR3 is TGTGCCAGCAGCCAAGATAGGGGGGGGCGCCTCACCTACGAGCAGTACTTC.

This chain connects TRBV28 to TRBJ2-5, with TRBD2 identical over 9 bases. The V segment lost 4 bases and the J segment 4 bases; nucleotides outside the gene matches: 10. Per germline, CDR1 MDHEN and CDR2 SYDVKM. This CDR3 comprises 16 residues. As DNA, the CDR3 is TGTGCCAGCAGTTCAGGGATAGCGGGAGTTGTAGAGACCCAGTACTTC. Its protein is CASSSGIAGVVETQYF.

This clone is a singleton in its sample. The chain carries TRBV7-6 and TRBJ1-1; D not resolved. The CDR3 contains 15 residues. With 3 bases removed from V and 5 bases from J, the gap between germline ends came to 16 bases. CDR1 and CDR2 from the germline V gene are SGHVS and FNYEAQ. CDR3 residues: CASSLNKLGVTEAFF. DNA of the CDR3: TGTGCCAGCAGCTTGAATAAACTCGGGGTGACTGAAGCTTTCTTT.

The gene calls are TRBV4-1 and TRBJ2-7, with D maybe TRBD2 (5 bases). V was clipped by 1 base and J by 4 bases, with 20 bases between them. This CDR3 contains 17 residues. Germline V gives CDR1 MGHRA, CDR2 YSYEKL. CDR3 DNA: TGCGCCAGCAGCCAAGGCCCCACTCCAAGGAGGTATTACGAGCAGTACTTC. Its protein product is CASSQGPTPRRYYEQYF.

This clone showed up just a few times. V gene TRBV29-1 combines with J gene TRBJ1-1; no reliable D call. The CDR3 covers 12 residues. The V end was cut by 6 bases, the J end by 2 bases, with 10 bases between. Germline V gives CDR1 SQVTM, CDR2 ANQGSEA. The CDR3 DNA reads as TGCAGCGTGAGGACGGAAAACACTGAAGCTTTCTTT. Residues: CSVRTENTEAFF.

A word on this clone: Other DNA sequences within the sample encode an identical CDR3. The J gene is TRBJ1-1, the V gene TRBV6-5; TRBD1 matches at 7 bases. Germline trimming cut 0 bases from V and 3 bases from J; bases unmatched to any gene: 1. Germline V gene data show CDR1 as MNHEY and CDR2 as SVGAGI. This CDR3 has 14 residues. CDR3 bases: TGTGCCAGCAGTTACTCCGACAGGGACACTGAAGCTTTCTTT. This encodes CASSYSDRDTEAFF.

This rearrangement joins TRBV5-4 to TRBJ1-2, with a tentative D call TRBD1 (6 bases). Trimming removed 4 bases from V and 3 bases from J, with 16 bases in between. The CDR3 is 15 residues long. Germline-derived CDR1 and CDR2 are SGHNT and YYREEE (reference sequence). The CDR3 sequence: CASSARQGLDYGYTF. Written as DNA, the CDR3 is TGTGCCAGCAGCGCCAGGCAGGGGTTAGACTATGGCTACACCTTC.

A single count supports this clone. The CDR3 region is CARGVQNEQFF. CDR3 bases: TGTGCCAGGGGGGTCCAGAATGAGCAGTTCTTC. The chain carries TRBV2 and TRBJ2-1; either TRBD1 or TRBD2 may fit D (5 bases each). Germline V CDR1 and CDR2: SNHLY, FYNNEI. Between the trimmed V and J ends, which lost 9 bases and 7 bases, there was a span of 10 bases. CDR3 length: 11 residues. Full variable domain (rest looked up from reference TRBV2 and TRBJ2-1): EPEVTQTPSHQVTQMGQEVILRCVPISNHLYFYWYRQILGQKVEFLVSFYNNEISEKSEIFDDQFSVERPDGSNFTLKIRSTKLEDSAMYFCARGVQNEQFFGPGTRLTVL.

Here the CDR3 reads CASIRDSTLNTEAFF. The CDR3 DNA reads as TGTGCCAGCATCAGGGACAGCACCCTGAACACTGAAGCTTTCTTT. The chain employs TRBV11-2 and TRBJ1-1; TRBD1 matches 7 bases. CDR1 SGHAT and CDR2 FQNNGV come from the germline V gene. The CDR3 extends over 15 amino acids. The J segment lost 0 bases and the V segment lost 7 bases, leaving 8 bases of the junction unmatched.

V usage is TRBV19 and J usage is TRBJ1-6; 8 bases fit TRBD1. The J segment lost 7 bases and the V segment lost 6 bases, leaving 5 bases of the junction unmatched. This CDR3 comprises 14 residues. Germline-derived CDR1 and CDR2 are LNHDA and SQIVND (reference sequence). Here the CDR3 reads CASSDRGENSPLHF. CDR3 nucleotides: TGTGCCAGTAGCGACAGGGGTGAAAATTCACCCCTCCACTTT.

The CDR3 DNA reads TGTGCCAGTAGTATAGGTACAGGGGGGCCCTACGAGCAGTACTTC. Translated, it gives CASSIGTGGPYEQYF. The rearrangement joins TRBV19 to TRBJ2-7; 8 nucleotides match TRBD1. Per germline, CDR1 LNHDA and CDR2 SQIVND (reference sequence). The CDR3 consists of 15 residues. V lost 1 base, J lost 2 bases, and 4 bases stayed unmatched.

This chain uses TRBV3-1 (or the pseudogene TRBV3-2) with TRBJ2-1; a possible D gene is TRBD1 (5 bases). Germline V gene data show CDR1 as LGHDT and CDR2 as YNNKEL (reference sequence). Deletions cut 5 bases from V and 8 bases from J, with 19 bases between. The CDR3 is made up of 15 amino acids. For the CDR3, the DNA is TGTGCCAGCAGCTCCACCCGATCAGGGTTAGATGAGCAGTTCTTC. Translated, it gives CASSSTRSGLDEQFF.

This sequence joins TRBV2 and TRBJ2-7; D uncertain. Germline V lookup: CDR1 SNHLY, CDR2 FYNNEI. The CDR3 consists of 14 residues. V was shortened by 9 bases and J by 5 bases, with 20 bases between the two germline ends. The CDR3 spells CASARSAGANEQYF. CDR3 DNA sequence: TGTGCCAGTGCAAGATCAGCCGGAGCCAACGAGCAGTACTTC.

The chain is built from TRBV13 and TRBJ1-6, with a tentative D call TRBD1 (5 bases). V was shortened by 5 bases and J by 4 bases, with 12 bases between the two germline ends. The length of the CDR3 is 15 residues. CDR1 and CDR2 from the germline V gene are PRHDT and FYEKMQ (reference sequence). In DNA, the CDR3 is TGTGCCAGCAGCGATGGTGGGACTTATAATTCACCCCTCCACTTT. As protein: CASSDGGTYNSPLHF. Filled out from reference TRBV13 and TRBJ1-6, the complete variable domain reads AAGVIQSPRHLIKEKRETATLKCYPIPRHDTVYWYQQGPGQDPQFLISFYEKMQSDKGSIPDRFSAQQFSDYHSELNMSSLELGDSALYFCASSDGGTYNSPLHFGNGTRLTVT.